The entry that follows covers one TCR beta chain sequence. Its target is unknown. Using immunoSEQ multiplex PCR, the repertoire was profiled, and TCRdb retains in-frame clones only, with some absent. The sample has approximately 80,000 clones; about 95% are singletons. The time point denotes: recipient sample about 28 days before transplant, after cytoreduction. Recipient blood drawn about 28 days pretransplant and days 30, 100, 180 after. This entry is derived from a study of T cell clonotyping in hematopoietic cell transplantation. Study-wide results and caveats: Graft donor and pretransplant recipient Inverse Simpson Index values predicted broader posttransplant TCR diversity.

The CDR3 has 16 residues. The germline V and J ends were trimmed by 3 bases and 4 bases, with 20 bases remaining between them. Germline V lookup: CDR1 GTSNPN, CDR2 SVGIG (reference sequence). Sequencing used peripheral blood mononuclear cells, obtained before stem cell transplant. The sequence derives from a woman in her forties or fifties with acute myeloid leukemia. Some clones in this sample may be carry-over from other donors' samples. The chain recombines TRBV30 with TRBJ2-3, with D perhaps given as TRBD1 or TRBD2 (5 bases each). DNA of the CDR3: TGTGCCTGGAGGAGGGAGTCAGGGTCTGATGCAGATACGCAGTATTTT. Translated, it gives CAWRRESGSDADTQYF.